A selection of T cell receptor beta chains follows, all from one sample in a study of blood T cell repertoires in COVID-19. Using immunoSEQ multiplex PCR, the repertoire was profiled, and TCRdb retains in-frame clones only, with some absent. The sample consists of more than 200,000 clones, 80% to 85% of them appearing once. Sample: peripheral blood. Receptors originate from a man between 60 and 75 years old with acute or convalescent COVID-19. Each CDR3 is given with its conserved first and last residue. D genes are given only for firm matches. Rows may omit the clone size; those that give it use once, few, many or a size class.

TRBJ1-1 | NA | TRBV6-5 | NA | CASRQELGSTEAFF | TGTGCCAGCAGGCAGGAACTTGGGAGCACTGAAGCTTTCTTT
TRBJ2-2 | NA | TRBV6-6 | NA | CASSYSRQGSGELFF | TGTGCCAGCAGTTACTCGAGGCAGGGGAGCGGGGAGCTGTTTTTT
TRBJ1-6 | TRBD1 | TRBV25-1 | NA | CASSRTGDSPLHF | TGTGCCAGCAGTCGGACAGGCGACTCACCCCTCCACTTT
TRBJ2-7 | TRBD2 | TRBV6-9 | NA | CASSYSSHGGAGKTYEQYF | TGTGCCAGCAGTTATTCTTCCCACGGGGGGGCAGGGAAAACCTACGAGCAGTACTTC
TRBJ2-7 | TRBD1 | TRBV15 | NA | CATSRDFTGGGERIF | TGTGCCACCAGCAGAGATTTCACAGGGGGCGGTGAGAGAATATTC
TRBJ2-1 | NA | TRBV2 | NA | CASSRTTINEQFF | TGTGCCAGCAGTCGTACGACAATCAATGAGCAGTTCTTC
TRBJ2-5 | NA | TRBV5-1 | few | CASSLAVGQPQETQYF | TGCGCCAGCAGCTTGGCCGTCGGACAGCCGCAAGAGACCCAGTACTTC
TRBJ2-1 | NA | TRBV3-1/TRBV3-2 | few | CASSQARGFGYNEQFF | TGTGCCAGCAGCCAAGCGCGGGGATTTGGTTACAATGAGCAGTTCTTC
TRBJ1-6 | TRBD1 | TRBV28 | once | CASSFRDRDNSPLHF | TGTGCCAGCAGTTTCCGGGACAGGGATAATTCACCCCTCCACTTT
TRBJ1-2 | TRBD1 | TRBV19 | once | CATHGQGVSNGYTF | TGTGCCACCCACGGACAGGGAGTAAGTAATGGCTACACCTTC
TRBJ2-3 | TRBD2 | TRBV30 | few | CAWQTSGGGTDTQYF | TGTGCCTGGCAGACTAGCGGGGGAGGCACAGATACGCAGTATTTT
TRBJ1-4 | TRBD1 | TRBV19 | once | CASSRTGTGGSSNEKLFF | TGTGCCAGTAGTAGGACCGGGACAGGGGGTTCCTCTAATGAAAAACTGTTTTTT
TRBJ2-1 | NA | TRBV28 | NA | CASSLGGAGANEQFF | TGTGCCAGCAGTTTAGGGGGGGCTGGTGCCAATGAGCAGTTCTTC
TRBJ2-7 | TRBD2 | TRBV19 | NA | CASSIEREDNYEQYF | TGTGCCAGTAGTATAGAACGGGAGGATAACTACGAGCAGTACTTC
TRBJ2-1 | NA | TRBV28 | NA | CASTQGFNEQFF | TGTGCCAGCACTCAGGGTTTCAATGAGCAGTTCTTC
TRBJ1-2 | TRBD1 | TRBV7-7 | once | CASSPLTPTGWDGYTF | TGTGCTAGCAGCCCATTAACACCGACAGGGTGGGATGGCTACACCTTC
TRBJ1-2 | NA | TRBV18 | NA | CASSPSVIAGLHTGGYTF | TGTGCCAGCTCACCCTCAGTAATCGCGGGCCTCCACACCGGCGGCTACACCTTC
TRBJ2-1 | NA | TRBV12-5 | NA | CASGLSGSYNEQFF | TGTGCTAGTGGTTTGTCCGGGTCCTACAATGAGCAGTTCTTC
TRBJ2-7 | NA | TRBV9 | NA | CASSVGDSTYEQYF | TGTGCCAGCAGCGTAGGAGACTCAACCTACGAGCAGTACTTC
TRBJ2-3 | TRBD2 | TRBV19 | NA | CASSILSGRASDTQYF | TGTGCCAGTAGTATCCTAAGCGGGAGGGCCTCAGATACGCAGTATTTT
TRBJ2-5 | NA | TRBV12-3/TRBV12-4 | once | CASSPPGVETQYF | TGTGCCAGCAGTCCCCCCGGGGTAGAGACCCAGTACTTC
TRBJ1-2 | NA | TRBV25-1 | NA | CASSPAGLFYGYTF | TGTGCCAGCAGTCCAGCCGGGTTGTTCTATGGCTACACCTTC
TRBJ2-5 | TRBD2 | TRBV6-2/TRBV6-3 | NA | CASSGLAGGQETQYF | TGTGCCAGCAGTGGATTAGCGGGAGGCCAAGAGACCCAGTACTTC
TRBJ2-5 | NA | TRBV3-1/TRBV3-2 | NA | CASSPPTLRRETQYF | TGTGCCAGCAGCCCCCCTACGCTCCGGAGGGAGACCCAGTACTTC
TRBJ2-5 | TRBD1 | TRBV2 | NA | CASSEGGTGLAQYF | TGTGCCAGCAGTGAAGGGGGGACAGGGCTGGCCCAGTACTTC
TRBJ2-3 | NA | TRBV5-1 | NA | CASSFNQGPQYF | TGCGCCAGCAGCTTCAACCAGGGCCCGCAGTATTTT
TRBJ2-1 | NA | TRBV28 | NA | CASRLDSGEQFF | TGTGCCAGCAGACTTGACAGTGGAGAGCAGTTCTTC
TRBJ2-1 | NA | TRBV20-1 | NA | CSASSGGGAYNEQFF | TGCAGTGCTAGTAGTGGCGGCGGTGCCTACAATGAGCAGTTCTTC
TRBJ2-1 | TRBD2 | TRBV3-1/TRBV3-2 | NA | CASSQEASGAYNGEQFF | TGTGCCAGCAGCCAAGAGGCTAGCGGGGCGTACAACGGTGAGCAGTTCTTC
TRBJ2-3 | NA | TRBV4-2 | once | CASSQVGRGGTDTQYF | TGTGCCAGCAGCCAAGTTGGCAGGGGGGGCACAGATACGCAGTATTTT
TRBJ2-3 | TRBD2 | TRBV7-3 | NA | CASSLLGTSGSGVADTQYF | TGTGCCAGCAGCCTACTAGGGACTAGCGGGAGCGGGGTAGCAGATACGCAGTATTTT
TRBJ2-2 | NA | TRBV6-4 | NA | CASSDGGGDTGELFF | TGTGCCAGCAGTGACGGTGGAGGGGACACCGGGGAGCTGTTTTTT
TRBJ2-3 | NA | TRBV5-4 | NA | CASSPRGTSTDTQYF | TGTGCCAGCAGCCCAAGGGGAACTAGCACAGATACGCAGTATTTT
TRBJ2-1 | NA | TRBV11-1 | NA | CASSPGGRGTYNEQFF | TGTGCCAGCAGCCCGGGAGGCAGGGGCACCTACAATGAGCAGTTCTTC
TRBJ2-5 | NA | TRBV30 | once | CAWTGSQETQYF | TGTGCCTGGACCGGGTCCCAAGAGACCCAGTACTTC
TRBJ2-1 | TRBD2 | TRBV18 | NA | CASFSSGRVALNEQFF | TGTGCCAGCTTTTCTAGCGGGAGGGTAGCGCTCAATGAGCAGTTCTTC
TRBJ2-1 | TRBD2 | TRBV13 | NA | CASSNGLAALYEQFF | TGTGCCAGCAGCAATGGACTAGCGGCTCTCTATGAGCAGTTCTTC
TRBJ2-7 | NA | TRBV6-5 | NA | CASSSSKSYEQYF | TGTGCCAGCAGTTCCAGTAAGTCCTACGAGCAGTACTTC
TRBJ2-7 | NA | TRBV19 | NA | CASSMRRDEQYF | TGTGCCAGTAGTATGCGTCGGGACGAGCAGTACTTC
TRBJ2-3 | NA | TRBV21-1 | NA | CASSKALLAVTDTQYF | TGTGCCAGCAGCAAAGCCCTCCTAGCGGTCACAGATACGCAGTATTTT